These 11 T cell receptor beta chains were sequenced from one sample in a study of long-term antiretroviral therapy in people with HIV. At survey level, the immunoSEQ assay was run in its v3.0 version. The method was immunoSEQ multiplex PCR; TCRdb's version includes in-frame clones alone and lacks a portion of them. The profile shows about 25,000 clones, more than 70% of them singletons. The sample in question was unsorted PBMCs, obtained 3 years after starting antiretroviral therapy. These receptors were taken from a man between 18 and 29 years old with HIV.

The CDR3 reads CASSLLGNNQPQHF. CDR3 sequence (DNA): TGTGCCAGCAGCTTACTTGGGAACAATCAGCCCCAGCATTTT. J is TRBJ1-5 and V is TRBV7-9; D remains unclear. Germline assignment: CDR1 SEHNR and CDR2 FQNEAQ (reference sequence). The CDR3 extends over 14 amino acids. Trimming took 2 bases from V and 3 from J, leaving 8 bases between them.

This clone was detected once. V usage is TRBV28 and J usage is TRBJ2-5; D remains unclear. Germline loops: CDR1 MDHEN, CDR2 SYDVKM. CDR3 length equals 11 residues. The V end was cut by 6 bases, the J end by 5 bases, with 7 bases between. CDR3 DNA sequence: TGTGCCAGCAGGCGAAGGGAGACCCAGTACTTC. Its translation: CASRRRETQYF.

The rearrangement joins TRBV5-6 to TRBJ2-3, with D unresolved. V shed 2 bases and J shed 6 bases, with 7 bases lying between them. Germline CDR1 is SGHDT and CDR2 is YYEEEE. This CDR3 region has 12 residues. Here the CDR3 DNA reads TGTGCCAGCAGCTTATTGGGGGATACGCAGTATTTT. Translation: CASSLLGDTQYF.

The J gene is TRBJ2-1, the V gene TRBV2; possible D gene TRBD2, 5 bases. CDR3 length: 13 amino acids. Trimming shortened V by 6 bases and J by 10 bases, and 16 bases separated the two germline ends. From germline, CDR1 is SNHLY and CDR2 FYNNEI. CDR3 in DNA: TGTGCCAGCAGACCCATTCTAGCAAGCGAGCAGTTCTTC. It yields the protein CASRPILASEQFF.

The chain combines TRBV15 with TRBJ1-4; 9 bases fit TRBD1. CDR3 size: 16 residues. From germline, CDR1 is LNHNV and CDR2 YYDKDF (reference sequence). V lost 0 bases to trimming and J lost 15 bases; unmatched junction nucleotides: 14. The CDR3 spells CATSRDDLDRGGLLFF. The CDR3 DNA reads TGTGCCACCAGCAGAGATGATCTGGACAGGGGAGGATTATTGTTTTTT.

The chain combines TRBV10-2 with TRBJ2-2, with D maybe TRBD1 (5 bases). The germline V gene encodes CDR1 WSHSY and CDR2 SAAADI. This CDR3 has 13 amino acids. The V end lost 2 bases, the J end lost 6 bases, and 7 bases lay between the germline ends. In DNA form, the CDR3 reads TGCGCCAGCAGTGAGCAGGGCCCCGGGGAGCTGTTTTTT. Translating gives CASSEQGPGELFF.

The V gene is TRBV10-3, the J gene TRBJ2-7, with D unresolved. V lost 3 bases and J lost 0, with 6 bases in between. The CDR3 totals 13 residues. CDR1 and CDR2 from the germline V gene are ENHRY and SYGVKD. The CDR3: CAISDVSSYEQYF. The DNA of the CDR3 is TGTGCCATCAGTGATGTGAGCTCCTACGAGCAGTACTTC.

The rearrangement links TRBV18 to TRBJ1-2; no reliable D call. V was clipped by 5 bases and J by 4 bases, with 11 bases between them. The CDR3 is made up of 13 amino acids. Germline CDR1 and CDR2: KGHSH and LQKENI. The DNA of the CDR3 is TGTGCCAGCTCAGAGGGAGGGCTCTATGGCTACACCTTC. Amino acid sequence: CASSEGGLYGYTF. Drawing the rest from reference TRBV18 and TRBJ1-2, the complete variable domain is NAGVMQNPRHLVRRRGQEARLRCSPMKGHSHVYWYRQLPEEGLKFMVYLQKENIIDESGMPKERFSAEFPKEGPSILRIQQVVRGDSAAYFCASSEGGLYGYTFGSGTRLTVV.

The chain uses TRBV18 and TRBJ1-6, with 8 bases identical to TRBD1. V lost 6 bases and J lost 10; bases outside the gene matches: 11. Germline V lookup: CDR1 KGHSH, CDR2 LQKENI. CDR3 length: 15 amino acids. Written as DNA, the CDR3 is TGTGCCAGCTCCATCGGACAGGGTGAGAAGTCACCCCTCCACTTT. Its translation is CASSIGQGEKSPLHF.

The J gene is TRBJ2-3, the V gene TRBV10-3; possibly TRBD1 or TRBD2 for D (5 bases each). There are 12 residues in the CDR3. Trimming cost V 8 bases and J 3 bases, with 9 bases left between them. Per the germline V gene, CDR1 is ENHRY and CDR2 is SYGVKD. For the CDR3, the DNA is TGTGCCATCGATGGGGGAACAGATACGCAGTATTTT. Its translation: CAIDGGTDTQYF.

This chain joins TRBV25-1 and TRBJ1-1; TRBD1 might be the D (5 bases). V gave up 3 bases and J gave up 5 bases, with 16 bases separating them. Germline V gene lookup returns CDR1 MGHDK and CDR2 SYGVNS. CDR3 length: 15 residues. Written as DNA, the CDR3 is TGTGCCAGCAGTGATTGGGGGGGGGTCAGGACTGAAGCTTTCTTT. Protein product: CASSDWGGVRTEAFF. Using reference TRBV25-1 and TRBJ1-1 for the parts outside the CDR3, the full variable domain is EADIYQTPRYLVIGTGKKITLECSQTMGHDKMYWYQQDPGMELHLIHYSYGVNSTEKGDLSSESTVSRIRTEHFPLTLESARPSHTSQYLCASSDWGGVRTEAFFGQGTRLTVV.